These 3 T cell receptor beta chains were all obtained from the same sample, sequenced in a study of shared clonotypes between healthy human individuals. Generated by immunoSEQ multiplex PCR, the TCRdb table keeps only in-frame clones and is missing some. The data contain hundreds of thousands of clones, about 96% of them singletons. The sequenced sample was naive CD4+ T cells sorted from blood. As for subset: CD45RA+ positively selected. The receptor source for this set is a woman in her thirties in good health.

J is TRBJ1-2 and V is TRBV15, with D possibly TRBD1 on 6 matching bases. The CDR3 sequence is 14 residues long. The V and J ends lost 4 bases and 8 bases respectively, with 17 bases between them. Germline V gives CDR1 LNHNV, CDR2 YYDKDF (reference sequence). CDR3 DNA: TGTGCCACCAGCACTAGGAAACAGGGTCCCGGCTACACCTTC. The encoded protein is CATSTRKQGPGYTF.

The chain carries TRBV6-5 and TRBJ1-6; D is unclear. Trimming took 0 bases from V and 0 from J, leaving 6 bases between them. This CDR3 is built from 16 residues. Germline values: CDR1 MNHEY, CDR2 SVGAGI. The CDR3 protein is CASSYSASSYNSPLHF. The CDR3 DNA reads TGTGCCAGCAGTTACTCGGCCAGCTCCTATAATTCACCCCTCCACTTT.

The CDR3 reads CASNLPTTGIYEQYF. CDR3 DNA: TGTGCCAGCAACTTACCAACTACAGGGATCTACGAGCAGTACTTC. The chain has TRBV5-8 and TRBJ2-7; D is perhaps TRBD1 (6 bases). The germline V and J ends were trimmed by 6 bases and 3 bases, with 19 bases remaining between them. Germline CDR1 is SGHTS and CDR2 is YDEGEE. This CDR3 has 15 residues.